The subject of this entry is one T cell receptor beta chain. The antigen is unknown. This specimen belongs to a study of regulatory and conventional T cells in RAG deficiency. Study results and limitations: Omenn CD25-high CD127-low cells may be activated cells, not true Tregs. Control T-cell subsets had markedly higher Shannon entropy and lower Simpson indices than RAG-deficient patients.

The table came from immunoSEQ multiplex PCR; TCRdb's copy has only in-frame clones and leaves some out. Of fewer than 35,000 clones detected, roughly 90% appear once; the ten largest clones hold roughly 15%. The germline CDR1 and CDR2 sequences are LNHDA and SQIVND (reference sequence). The CDR3 is 15 residues long. The V end was cut by 3 bases, the J end by 2 bases, with 12 bases between. A further study also used this sample, focusing on regulatory T cells. That source adds: The primer mix had 52 TRBV and 13 TRBJ primers.

The chain uses TRBV19 and TRBJ2-3, with no clear D. The sequenced sample was CD8+ T cells sorted from blood. The receptor comes from a human donor in good health. The CDR3 spells CASSMFSYTTDTQYF. CDR3 DNA: TGTGCCAGTAGTATGTTCTCCTATACCACAGATACGCAGTATTTT.